Listed here are 16 T cell receptor beta chains from one sample, sequenced in a study of T cells in Graves' hyperthyroidism and ophthalmopathy. Researchers amplified the TCR beta CDR3 regions from RNA transcripts. HTBI primers drove first-round RT-PCR of the TCR CDR3. TCRdb reprocessed the multiplex PCR reads with MiXCR, giving one entry per CDR3 protein. Altogether about 300,000 distinct CDR3 sequences are present, about 19% being singletons, with the ten largest covering approximately 35%. Sequenced input: blood. Receptor source: a man aged 50 to 59 with Graves' ophthalmopathy.

As concerns this clonotype: A much more abundant neighbour one base away suggests this may be a read error. The genes are TRBV7-9 and TRBJ2-2, with 7 positions matching TRBD1. The CDR3 has 16 residues. Per germline, CDR1 SEHNR and CDR2 FQNEAQ (reference sequence). CDR3 sequence (DNA): TGTACCAGCAGCTTACCCGGGACAGATAACACCGGGGAGCTGTTTTTT. Protein sequence: CTSSLPGTDNTGELFF.

Points on this clonotype: It is likely a read error, because the conserved phenylalanine at the end of the CDR3 is missing. The chain has TRBV27 and TRBJ2-2, with D unresolved. This CDR3 is built from 13 residues. Trimming left V 1 base short and J 6 bases short, with 6 bases between. Looked up from germline, CDR1 is MNHEY and CDR2 is SMNVEV (reference sequence). CDR3 sequence: CASSLYGSGELFV. In DNA form, the CDR3 reads TGTGCCAGCAGTTTATACGGGTCCGGGGAGCTGTTTGTT.

This clonotype was detected many times. The CDR3 DNA reads as TGTGCCAGCAGTGAAGCCATGGGGGACATAGAAGCTTTCTTT. This gives the protein CASSEAMGDIEAFF. This sequence joins TRBV6-1 and TRBJ1-1, with D perhaps TRBD1 (6 bases). The germline V gene encodes CDR1 MNHNS and CDR2 SASEGT. Trimming removed 0 bases from V and 8 bases from J, with 13 bases in between. This CDR3 has 14 residues.

This clonotype was seen only a few times. This rearrangement joins TRBV20-1 to TRBJ2-3; the D is unclear. The CDR3 totals 16 residues. V was shortened by 0 bases and J by 2 bases, with 15 bases between the two germline ends. CDR1 is DFQATT, CDR2 SNEGSKA, per germline (reference sequence). CDR3 nucleotide sequence: TGCAGTGCTAGAGATACGGGCCGCCCCCACACAGATACGCAGTATTTT. Amino acid sequence: CSARDTGRPHTDTQYF.

CDR3 loop: CASSHRYEGYTF. The DNA for the CDR3 is TGTGCCAGCAGCCACCGGTACGAAGGCTACACCTTC. This sequence joins TRBV14 and TRBJ1-2; D gene unclear. The CDR3 runs 12 residues. CDR1 and CDR2 (germline): SGHDN, FVKESK. Trimming left V 3 bases short and J 8 bases short, with 10 bases between.

The sample holds a few counts of this clonotype. V is TRBV7-9 and J is TRBJ2-7; D is ambiguous. The CDR3 totals 12 residues. The germline V gene encodes CDR1 SEHNR and CDR2 FQNEAQ (reference sequence). V dropped 5 bases and J dropped 9 bases, with 14 bases sitting between them. The CDR3 is CASSDPGPLQYF. In DNA form, the CDR3 reads TGTGCCAGCAGCGATCCGGGCCCACTGCAGTACTTC.

Only one count was recorded for this clonotype. The V call is TRBV25-1, the J call TRBJ1-3; 10 bases fit TRBD1. The V gene end was trimmed by 1 base and the J gene end by 0 bases; junction bases not matched to a gene: 12. The CDR3 covers 20 residues. Per germline, CDR1 MGHDK and CDR2 SYGVNS. CDR3 in amino acids: CASSEFMGQGTEDSGNTIYF. The CDR3 DNA reads as TGTGCCAGCAGTGAATTTATGGGACAGGGGACTGAGGACTCTGGAAACACCATATATTTT.

Notes on this clonotype: One end of the junction varies from germline; a read error may be responsible. The J gene is TRBJ1-5, the V gene TRBV15; TRBD1 matches 8 bases. CDR1 and CDR2 from the germline V gene are LNHNV and YYDKDF (reference sequence). This CDR3 has 19 amino acids. CDR3 nucleotide sequence: TGTGCCGCCAGCAGAGATGGCCAGGGGGCCTCCTTATTCAATCAGCCCCAGCATTTT. Translation gives CAASRDGQGASLFNQPQHF.

This rearrangement joins TRBV12-3 or TRBV12-4 to TRBJ1-1; D unclear. CDR3 size: 14 residues. The germline V and J ends were trimmed by 3 bases and 1 base, with 9 bases remaining between them. The CDR3 nucleotides are TGTGCCAGCAGTTTTAGCTCCAGGAACACTGAAGCTTTCTTT. This sequence encodes CASSFSSRNTEAFF.

This clonotype has a count of ten or more. The chain recombines TRBV19 with TRBJ2-2, with unresolved D. The length of the CDR3 is 14 residues. Germline CDR1 and CDR2: LNHDA and SQIVND (reference sequence). Trimming left V 3 bases short and J 0 bases short, with 5 bases between. The chain's CDR3 is CASSIRTNTGELFF. In nucleotides, the CDR3 is TGTGCCAGTAGTATTAGAACGAACACCGGGGAGCTGTTTTTT.

The chain links TRBV5-5 to TRBJ2-1; a weak D match, TRBD1 (6 bases). V shed 0 bases and J shed 3 bases, with 13 bases lying between them. Germline values: CDR1 SGHKS, CDR2 YYEKEE (reference sequence). The CDR3 length is 16 residues. CDR3 bases: TGTGCCAGCAGCTTGGGGCCCAGGACAGACTACAATGAGCAGTTCTTC. It encodes CASSLGPRTDYNEQFF.

At least ten counts were recorded for this clonotype. The chain combines TRBV7-2 with TRBJ2-7; 7 bases line up with TRBD1. This CDR3 spans 15 amino acids. V trimming: 3 bases; J trimming: 1 base; junction bases outside the gene matches: 6. Germline CDR1 reads SGHTA; CDR2 reads FQGNSA. CDR3 amino acids: CASSFNARGSYEQYF. The CDR3 DNA reads as TGTGCCAGCAGCTTCAACGCCAGGGGGTCCTACGAGCAGTACTTC.

This clonotype was seen repeatedly, ten times or more. The V gene is TRBV2, the J gene TRBJ1-4, with 10 bases matching TRBD1. The ends lost 4 bases at V and 8 bases at J; junction bases unmatched: 7. Germline V CDR1 and CDR2: SNHLY, FYNNEI. This CDR3 comprises 15 residues. The CDR3 DNA reads as TGTGCCAGCAGTGTGGACAGGGGGACAGAAGAAAAACTGTTTTTT. Its translation is CASSVDRGTEEKLFF.

This clonotype was detected many times. This chain joins TRBV7-9 and TRBJ2-1; 10 bases are shared with TRBD2. The CDR3 runs to 20 residues. Losses at the gene ends were 2 bases for V and 2 bases for J; bases not matched to a gene: 15. Looked up from germline, CDR1 is SEHNR and CDR2 is FQNEAQ (reference sequence). DNA of the CDR3: TGTGCCAGCAGCTTAAACAGAGTAGCGGGAGGCCCGACCACCTACAATGAGCAGTTCTTC. Its translation: CASSLNRVAGGPTTYNEQFF. The full variable domain, rest sourced from reference TRBV7-9 and TRBJ2-1, is DTGVSQNPRHKITKRGQNVTFRCDPISEHNRLYWYRQTLGQGPEFLTYFQNEAQLEKSRLLSDRFSAERPKGSFSTLEIQRTEQGDSAMYLCASSLNRVAGGPTTYNEQFFGPGTRLTVL.

V gene TRBV5-6 combines with J gene TRBJ2-1, with 7 bases aligning to TRBD1. With 6 bases clipped from V and 5 bases from J, the junction kept 5 bases outside the gene matches. The CDR3 has 13 amino acids. Germline CDR1 SGHDT, CDR2 YYEEEE. The CDR3 sequence: CASKWTGNNEQFF. In nucleotides, the CDR3 is TGTGCCAGCAAATGGACAGGCAACAATGAGCAGTTCTTC.

This clonotype showed up just a few times. The chain joins TRBV2 to TRBJ2-3, with 7 bases that match TRBD2. Germline CDR1 SNHLY, CDR2 FYNNEI. Losses at the gene ends were 3 bases for V and 6 bases for J; bases not matched to a gene: 3. This CDR3 has 13 residues. CDR3 sequence (DNA): TGTGCCAGCAGTGACCTCGGGGGGGATACGCAGTATTTT. It yields the protein CASSDLGGDTQYF.